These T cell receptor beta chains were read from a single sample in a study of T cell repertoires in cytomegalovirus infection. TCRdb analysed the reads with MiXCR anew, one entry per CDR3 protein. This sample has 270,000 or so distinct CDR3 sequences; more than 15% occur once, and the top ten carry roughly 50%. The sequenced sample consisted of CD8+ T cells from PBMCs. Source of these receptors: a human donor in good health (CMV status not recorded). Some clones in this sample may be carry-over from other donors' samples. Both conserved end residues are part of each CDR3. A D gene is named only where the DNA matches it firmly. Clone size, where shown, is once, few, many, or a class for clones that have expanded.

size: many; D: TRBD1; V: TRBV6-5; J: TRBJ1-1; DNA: TGTGCCAGCAGTTACTCGGGACAGGGGAACACTGAAGCTTTCTTT; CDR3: CASSYSGQGNTEAFF
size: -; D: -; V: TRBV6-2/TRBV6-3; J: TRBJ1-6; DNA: TGTGCCAGCAGCGACAGGTACTCCCTCCACTTT; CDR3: CASSDRYSLHF
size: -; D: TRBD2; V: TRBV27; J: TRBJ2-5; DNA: TGTGCCAGCAGTTCACTAGCGGGGGGGCTCGAGACCCAGTACTTC; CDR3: CASSSLAGGLETQYF
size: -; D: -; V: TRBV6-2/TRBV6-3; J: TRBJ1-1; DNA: TGTGCCAGCAGTTACTCTACCTGGCAGCAATTCATGAACACTGAAGCTTTCTTT; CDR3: CASSYSTWQQFMNTEAFF
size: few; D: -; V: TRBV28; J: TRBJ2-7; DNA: TGTGCCAGCAGTTTAATGACCTACGAGCAGTACTTC; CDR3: CASSLMTYEQYF
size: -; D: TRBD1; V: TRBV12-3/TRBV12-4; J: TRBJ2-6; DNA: TGTGCCAGCAGTTTTGACAGGGTCTCCGGGGCCAACGTCCTGACTTTC; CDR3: CASSFDRVSGANVLTF
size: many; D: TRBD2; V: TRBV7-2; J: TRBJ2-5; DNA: TGTGCCAGCAGCCGGCTAGCGGGGGGCGAAGAGACCCAGTACTTC; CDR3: CASSRLAGGEETQYF
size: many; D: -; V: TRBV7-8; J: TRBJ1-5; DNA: TGTGCCAGCAGCTTAGGCTCGGGGAAAGTCGGGCAGCCCCAGCATTTT; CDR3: CASSLGSGKVGQPQHF
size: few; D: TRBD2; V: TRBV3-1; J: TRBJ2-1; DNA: TGTGCCAGCAGCCAAGTGGGACTAGACTCCTACAATGAGCAGTTCTTC; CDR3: CASSQVGLDSYNEQFF
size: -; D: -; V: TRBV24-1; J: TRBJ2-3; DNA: TGTGCCACCAGTGTTCGGGCATCATTCAACACAGATACGCAGTATTTT; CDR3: CATSVRASFNTDTQYF
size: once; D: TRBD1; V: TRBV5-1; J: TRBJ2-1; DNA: TGCGCCAGCAGCTTGACAGGGGCGGTATATGAGCAGTTCTTC; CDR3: CASSLTGAVYEQFF
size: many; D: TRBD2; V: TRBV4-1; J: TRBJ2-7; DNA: TGCGCCAGCAGCCAAGAAAGGACTAGCGTCTACGAGCAGTACTTC; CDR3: CASSQERTSVYEQYF
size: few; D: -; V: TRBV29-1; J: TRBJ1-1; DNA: TGCAGCGGTGTCAGGGGAGGTACTGAAGCTTTCTTT; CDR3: CSGVRGGTEAFF
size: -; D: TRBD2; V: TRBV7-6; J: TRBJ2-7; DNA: TGTGCCAGCAGCTTAGCATTAGCGGGGGCAAGTGCCTACGAGCAGTACTTC; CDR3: CASSLALAGASAYEQYF
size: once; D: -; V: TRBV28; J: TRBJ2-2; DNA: TGTGCCAGCAGTCCCGTGTGGGCTCACCGGGAGCTGTTTTTT; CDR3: CASSPVWAHRELFF
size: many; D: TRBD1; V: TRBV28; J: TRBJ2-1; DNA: TGTGCCAGCAGGGGGGCCGAGGGGACAGAGTTTTCCAATGAGCAGTTCTTC; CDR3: CASRGAEGTEFSNEQFF
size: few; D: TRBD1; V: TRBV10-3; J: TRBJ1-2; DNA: TGTGCCATCAGCTCCGGGACAGAATATCAAGACACCTTC; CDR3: CAISSGTEYQDTF
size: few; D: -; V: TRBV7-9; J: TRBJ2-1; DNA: TGTGCCAGCAGCCCGATAGCGTTTCGCTCCTACAATGAGCAGTTCTTC; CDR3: CASSPIAFRSYNEQFF
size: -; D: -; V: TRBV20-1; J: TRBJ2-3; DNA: TGCAGTGCTAGGGAATCGGGGACCGGGGGTAGCGCTTTGAATACGCAGTATTTT; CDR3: CSARESGTGGSALNTQYF
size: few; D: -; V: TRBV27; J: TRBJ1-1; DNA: TGTGCCAGCAGTTCATATCTGAAGAACACTGAAGCTTTCTTT; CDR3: CASSSYLKNTEAFF
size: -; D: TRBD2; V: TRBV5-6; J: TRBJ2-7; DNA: TGTGCCAGCAGAGTGGGGGGGGAGGAGATCGTCTACGAGCAGTACTTC; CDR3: CASRVGGEEIVYEQYF
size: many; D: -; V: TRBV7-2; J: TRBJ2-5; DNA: TGTGCCAGCAGCCCGGCTGAGTGGGGGCCCCAAGAGACCCAGTACTTC; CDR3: CASSPAEWGPQETQYF
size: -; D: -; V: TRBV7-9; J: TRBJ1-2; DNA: TGTGCCAGCAGCCGGGACTATGGCTACACCTTC; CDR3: CASSRDYGYTF
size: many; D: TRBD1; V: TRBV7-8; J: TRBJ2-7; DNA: TGTGCCAGCAGCTTAGGGGGACAGGGAGGATATTACGAGCAGTACTTC; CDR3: CASSLGGQGGYYEQYF
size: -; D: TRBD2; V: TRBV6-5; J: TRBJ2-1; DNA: TGTGCCAGCAGTGGGACTAGCGGGGGTATTTACAATGAGCAGTTCTTC; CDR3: CASSGTSGGIYNEQFF
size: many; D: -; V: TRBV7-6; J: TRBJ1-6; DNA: TGTGCCAGCAGCTTAGACGAGAATTCACCCCTCCACTTT; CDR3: CASSLDENSPLHF
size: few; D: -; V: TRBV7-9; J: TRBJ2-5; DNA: TGTGCCAGCAGTCTCCCCCGGGACTTACAAGAGACCCAGTACTTC; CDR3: CASSLPRDLQETQYF
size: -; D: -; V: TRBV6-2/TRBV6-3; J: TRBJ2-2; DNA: TGTGCCAGCAGTTCGGACCAACCCTTCGTTGGTACGGGCGGGGAGCTGTTTTTT; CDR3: CASSSDQPFVGTGGELFF
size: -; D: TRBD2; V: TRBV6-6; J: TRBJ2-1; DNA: TGTGCCGGGGGGGGTTACGAGGCCTCCTACAATGAGCAGTTCTTC; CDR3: CAGGGYEASYNEQFF
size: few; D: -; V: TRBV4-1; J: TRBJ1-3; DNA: TGCGCCAGCAGCCAAGCCGCCGGGCCCCCTGGAAACACCATATATTTT; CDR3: CASSQAAGPPGNTIYF
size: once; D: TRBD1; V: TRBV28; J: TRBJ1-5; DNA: TGTGCCAGCAGCCAGGGGGCCGTGAGCAATCAGCCCCAGCATTTT; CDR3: CASSQGAVSNQPQHF
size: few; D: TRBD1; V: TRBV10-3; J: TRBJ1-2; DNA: TGTGCCACGGCGCCGGGACAGACATACCGGCTTAACTATGGCTACACCTTC; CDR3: CATAPGQTYRLNYGYTF
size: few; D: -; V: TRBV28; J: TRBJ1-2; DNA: TGTGCCAGCAGTTTCTTTCGCCTTAACTATGGCTACACCTTC; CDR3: CASSFFRLNYGYTF
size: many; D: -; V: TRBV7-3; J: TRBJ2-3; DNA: TGTGCCAGCAGCCTACTAGGAGATACGCAGTATTTT; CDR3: CASSLLGDTQYF
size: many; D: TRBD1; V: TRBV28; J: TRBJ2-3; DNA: TGTGCCAGCAGCCTCCTTGGTGAGACAGGGAGCACAGATACGCAGTATTTT; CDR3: CASSLLGETGSTDTQYF
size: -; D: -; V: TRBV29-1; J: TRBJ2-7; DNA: TGCAGCGTTGACGGCGGTAGGGGACGGGACTCCTACGAGCAGTACTTC; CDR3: CSVDGGRGRDSYEQYF
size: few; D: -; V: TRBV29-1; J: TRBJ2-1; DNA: TGCAGCACCACCACTGCGGGGTTTAGACTCAATGAGCAGTTCTTC; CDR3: CSTTTAGFRLNEQFF
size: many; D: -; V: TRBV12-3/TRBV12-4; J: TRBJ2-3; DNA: TGTGCCAGCAGTTTAGTGAGCACAGATACGCAGTATTTT; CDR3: CASSLVSTDTQYF
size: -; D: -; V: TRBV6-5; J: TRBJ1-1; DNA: TGTGCCAGCAGGTCGACAGGTTTGAGCACTGAAGCTTTCTTT; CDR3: CASRSTGLSTEAFF
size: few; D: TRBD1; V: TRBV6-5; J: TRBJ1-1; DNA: TGTGCCAGCAGTTACGGACAGGGGAGGAACACTGAAGCTTTCTTT; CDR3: CASSYGQGRNTEAFF
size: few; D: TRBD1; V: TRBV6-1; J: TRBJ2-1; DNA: TGTGCCAGCAGTGAAGTCTATGCCGACAGGGTGGTGCATGAGCAGTTCTTC; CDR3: CASSEVYADRVVHEQFF
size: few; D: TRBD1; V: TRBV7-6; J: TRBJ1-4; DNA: TGTGCCAGCAGCGTACAGGGGGCGAATGAAAAACTGTTTTTT; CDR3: CASSVQGANEKLFF
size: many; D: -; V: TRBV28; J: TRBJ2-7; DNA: TGTGCCAGCAGTCACAGGGGGGGTACCTACGAGCAGTACTTC; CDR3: CASSHRGGTYEQYF
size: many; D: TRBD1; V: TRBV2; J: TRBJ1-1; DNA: TGTGCCAGCAGTGAATTCGGGACAGGGGGCACTGAAGCTTTCTTT; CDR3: CASSEFGTGGTEAFF
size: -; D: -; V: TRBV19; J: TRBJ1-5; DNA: TGTGCCAGTAGCCCAAAAGGTGGAGGCAATCAGCCCCAGCATTTT; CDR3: CASSPKGGGNQPQHF
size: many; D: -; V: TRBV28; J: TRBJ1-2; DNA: TGTGCCAGCAGTTTATTGCGAAATTCTAACTATGGCTACACCTTC; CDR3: CASSLLRNSNYGYTF
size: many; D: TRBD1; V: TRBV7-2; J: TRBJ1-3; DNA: TGTGCCAGCAGCTTATGGGCCCAGGGACAGGGGGAAAGTGGAAACACCATATATTTT; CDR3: CASSLWAQGQGESGNTIYF
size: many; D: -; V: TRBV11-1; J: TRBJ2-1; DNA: TGTGCCAGCAGCTTAGCGACGACGGGGGGCTCCGATGAGCAGTTCTTC; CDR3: CASSLATTGGSDEQFF
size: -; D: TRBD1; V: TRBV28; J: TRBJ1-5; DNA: TGTGCCAGCAGCCTAGACAGGGGGTACGGGCAGCCCCAGCATTTT; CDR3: CASSLDRGYGQPQHF
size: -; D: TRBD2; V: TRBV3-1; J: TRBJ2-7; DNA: TGTGCCAGCAGCCCTCGACTAGCGGGGTACTTCGAGCAGTACTTC; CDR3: CASSPRLAGYFEQYF
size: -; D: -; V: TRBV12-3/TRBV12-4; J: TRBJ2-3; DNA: TGTGCCAGCAGTTTGGGACTCCGTAGCACAGATACGCAGTATTTT; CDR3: CASSLGLRSTDTQYF
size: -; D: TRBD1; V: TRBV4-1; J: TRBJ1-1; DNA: TGCGCCAGCAGACATTCGGACAGGGGGACAAACACTGAAGCTTTCTTT; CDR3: CASRHSDRGTNTEAFF
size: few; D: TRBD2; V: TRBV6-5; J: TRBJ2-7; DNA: TGTGCCAGCAGTTACTCGCCGAGCGGGGCCTCCTACGAGCAGTACTTC; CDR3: CASSYSPSGASYEQYF